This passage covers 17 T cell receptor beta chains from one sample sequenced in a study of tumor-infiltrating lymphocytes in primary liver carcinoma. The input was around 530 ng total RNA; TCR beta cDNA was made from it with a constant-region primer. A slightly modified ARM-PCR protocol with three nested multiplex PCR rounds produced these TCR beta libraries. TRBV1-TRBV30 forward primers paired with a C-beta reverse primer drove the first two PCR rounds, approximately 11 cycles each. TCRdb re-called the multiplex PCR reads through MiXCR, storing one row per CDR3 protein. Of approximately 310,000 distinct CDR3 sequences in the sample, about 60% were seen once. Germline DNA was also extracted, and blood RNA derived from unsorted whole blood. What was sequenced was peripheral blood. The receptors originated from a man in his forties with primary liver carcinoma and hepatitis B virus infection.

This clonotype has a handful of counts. CDR3 loop: CASSPPDPNTEAFF. For the CDR3, the DNA is TGTGCCAGCAGCCCCCCGGACCCGAACACTGAAGCTTTCTTT. This chain uses TRBV28 with TRBJ1-1; D is unresolved. V lost 6 bases and J 1 base, leaving 12 bases between the germline ends. CDR1 is MDHEN, CDR2 SYDVKM, per germline. The CDR3 extends over 14 amino acids.

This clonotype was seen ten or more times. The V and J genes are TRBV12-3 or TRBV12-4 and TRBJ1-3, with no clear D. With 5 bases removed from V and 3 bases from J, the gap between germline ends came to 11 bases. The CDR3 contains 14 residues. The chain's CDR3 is CASSPQSHGNTIYF. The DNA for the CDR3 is TGTGCCAGCAGTCCCCAGAGTCATGGAAACACCATATATTTT.

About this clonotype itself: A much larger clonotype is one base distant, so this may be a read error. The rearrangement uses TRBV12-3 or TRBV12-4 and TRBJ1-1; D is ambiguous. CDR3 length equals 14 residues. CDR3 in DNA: TGTGCCAGCACCCCCGGACGGCAGAACACTGGAGCTTTCTTT. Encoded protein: CASTPGRQNTGAFF.

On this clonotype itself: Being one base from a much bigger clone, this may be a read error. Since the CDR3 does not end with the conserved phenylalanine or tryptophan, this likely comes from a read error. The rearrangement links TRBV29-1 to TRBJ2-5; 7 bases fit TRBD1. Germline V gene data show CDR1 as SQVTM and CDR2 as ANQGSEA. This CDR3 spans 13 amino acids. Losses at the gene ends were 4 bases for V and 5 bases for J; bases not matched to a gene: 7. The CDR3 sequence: CSVGRQGGETQYL. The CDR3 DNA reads TGCAGCGTTGGAAGACAGGGTGGGGAGACCCAGTACTTA.

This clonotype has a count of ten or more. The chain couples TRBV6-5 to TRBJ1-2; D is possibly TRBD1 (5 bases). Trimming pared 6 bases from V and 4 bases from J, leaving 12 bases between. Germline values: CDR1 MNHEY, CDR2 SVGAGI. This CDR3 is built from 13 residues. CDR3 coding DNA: TGTGCCAGCAGCCACGGGGGGATCTATGGCTACACCTTC. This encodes CASSHGGIYGYTF.

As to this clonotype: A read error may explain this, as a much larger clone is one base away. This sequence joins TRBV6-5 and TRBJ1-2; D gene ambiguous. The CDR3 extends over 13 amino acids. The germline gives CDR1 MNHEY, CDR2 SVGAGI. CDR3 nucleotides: TGTGTCAGCAGAACCACAGAGAGAGATGGCTACACCTTC. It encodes CVSRTTERDGYTF.

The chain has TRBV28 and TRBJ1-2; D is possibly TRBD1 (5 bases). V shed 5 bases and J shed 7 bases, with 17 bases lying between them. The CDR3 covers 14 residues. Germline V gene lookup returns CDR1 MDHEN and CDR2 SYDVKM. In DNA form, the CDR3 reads TGTGCCAGCAGTCCCTCACCAGGGCGCGGTGGCTACACCTTC. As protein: CASSPSPGRGGYTF.

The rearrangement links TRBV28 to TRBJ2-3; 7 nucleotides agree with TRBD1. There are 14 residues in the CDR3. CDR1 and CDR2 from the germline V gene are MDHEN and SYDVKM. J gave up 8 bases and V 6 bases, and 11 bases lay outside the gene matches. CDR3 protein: CASSSEDRPRTQYF. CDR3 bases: TGTGCCAGCAGCTCCGAGGACAGGCCGCGTACGCAGTATTTT.

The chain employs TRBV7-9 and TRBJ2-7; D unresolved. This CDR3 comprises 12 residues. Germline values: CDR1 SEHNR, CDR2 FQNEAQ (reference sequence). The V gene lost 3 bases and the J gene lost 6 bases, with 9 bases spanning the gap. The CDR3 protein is CASSLLETEQYF. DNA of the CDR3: TGTGCCAGCAGCTTGCTGGAGACCGAGCAGTACTTC.

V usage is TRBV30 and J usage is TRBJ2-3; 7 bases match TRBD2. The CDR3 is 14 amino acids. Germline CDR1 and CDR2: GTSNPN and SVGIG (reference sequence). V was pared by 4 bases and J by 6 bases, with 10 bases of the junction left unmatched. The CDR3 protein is CAWNGGLGRDTQYF. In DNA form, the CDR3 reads TGTGCCTGGAATGGAGGTCTCGGGAGGGATACGCAGTATTTT. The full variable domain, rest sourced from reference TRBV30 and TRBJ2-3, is SQTIHQWPATLVQPVGSPLSLECTVEGTSNPNLYWYRQAAGRGLQLLFYSVGIGQISSEVPQNLSASRPQDRQFILSSKKLLLSDSGFYLCAWNGGLGRDTQYFGPGTRLTVL.

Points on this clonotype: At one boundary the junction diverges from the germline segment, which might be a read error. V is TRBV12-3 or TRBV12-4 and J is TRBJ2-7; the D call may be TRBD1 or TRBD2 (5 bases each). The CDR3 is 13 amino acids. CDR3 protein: CANSVGTTYEQYF. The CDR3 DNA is TGTGCCAACAGTGTTGGGACCACCTACGAGCAGTACTTC.

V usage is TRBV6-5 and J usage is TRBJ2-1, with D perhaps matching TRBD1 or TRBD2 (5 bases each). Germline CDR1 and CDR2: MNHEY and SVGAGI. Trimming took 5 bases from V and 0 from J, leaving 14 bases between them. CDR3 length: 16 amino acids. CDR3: CASSLGTSGSYNEQFF. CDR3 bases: TGTGCCAGCAGTCTGGGGACCAGCGGCTCCTACAATGAGCAGTTCTTC.

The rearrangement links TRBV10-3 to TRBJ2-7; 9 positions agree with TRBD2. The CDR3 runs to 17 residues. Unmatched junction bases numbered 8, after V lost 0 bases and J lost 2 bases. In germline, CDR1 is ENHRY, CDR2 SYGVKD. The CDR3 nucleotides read TGTGCCATCAGTGAGTCGACATCTAGCGGGGTACCCTACGAGCAGTACTTC. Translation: CAISESTSSGVPYEQYF.

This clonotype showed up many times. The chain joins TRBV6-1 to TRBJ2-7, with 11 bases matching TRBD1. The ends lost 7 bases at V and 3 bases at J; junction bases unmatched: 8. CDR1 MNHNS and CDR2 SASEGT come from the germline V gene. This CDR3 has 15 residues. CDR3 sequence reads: CASNRGQGGNYEQYF. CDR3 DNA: TGTGCCAGCAACCGGGGACAGGGGGGAAACTACGAGCAGTACTTC.

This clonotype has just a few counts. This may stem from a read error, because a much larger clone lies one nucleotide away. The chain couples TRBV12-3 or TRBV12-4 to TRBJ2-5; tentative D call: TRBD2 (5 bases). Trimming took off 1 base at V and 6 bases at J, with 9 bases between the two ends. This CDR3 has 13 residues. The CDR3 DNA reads TGTGCCAGCAGTTTAGTGGGAGAGAAGACCCAGTACTTC. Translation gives CASSLVGEKTQYF.

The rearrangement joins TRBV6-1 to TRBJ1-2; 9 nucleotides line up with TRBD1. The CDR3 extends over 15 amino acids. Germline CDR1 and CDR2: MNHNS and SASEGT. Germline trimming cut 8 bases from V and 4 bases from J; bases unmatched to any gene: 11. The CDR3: CASGRGQGRSYGYTF. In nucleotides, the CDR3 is TGTGCCAGCGGGAGGGGACAGGGCCGGAGCTATGGCTACACCTTC.

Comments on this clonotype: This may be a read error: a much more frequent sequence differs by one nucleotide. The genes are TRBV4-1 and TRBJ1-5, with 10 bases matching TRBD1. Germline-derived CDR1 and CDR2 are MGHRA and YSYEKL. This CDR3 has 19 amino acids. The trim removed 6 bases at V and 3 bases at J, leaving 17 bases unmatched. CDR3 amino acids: CASRHSSGTGVGNNQPQHF. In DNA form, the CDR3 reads TGCGCCAGCAGACATTCTTCCGGGACAGGGGTGGGTAACAATCAGCCCCAGCATTTT.